These 29 T cell receptor beta chains share one sample of origin, sequenced in a study of cytomegalovirus exposure and HLA in healthy donors. In the PCR, 60 Vbeta and 13 Jbeta primers were used. Here immunoSEQ multiplex PCR was the method, and the copy in TCRdb shows in-frame clones only, minus some. This sample has roughly 86,000 clones, with around 79% found just once. The sample was PBMCs. The receptors stem from a female donor in good health and CMV-seronegative.

The chain employs TRBV28 and TRBJ1-5, with 7 nucleotides matching TRBD1. With 6 bases clipped from V and 2 bases from J, the junction kept 7 bases outside the gene matches. CDR3 size: 15 residues. From germline, CDR1 is MDHEN and CDR2 SYDVKM. CDR3 sequence reads: CASSSMTGRNQPQHF. CDR3 in DNA: TGTGCCAGCAGCTCAATGACAGGGCGCAATCAGCCCCAGCATTTT.

This CDR3 reads CASQGGSYGYTF. The CDR3 nucleotides read TGTGCCAGCCAGGGGGGAAGCTATGGCTACACCTTC. The chain recombines TRBV7-9 with TRBJ1-2; TRBD1 matches 7 bases. The germline gives CDR1 SEHNR, CDR2 FQNEAQ (reference sequence). CDR3 length: 12 residues. With 8 bases clipped from V and 4 bases from J, the junction kept 4 bases outside the gene matches.

Regarding this clone: One end of the junction fails to match germline, which may point to a read error. The chain recombines TRBV29-1 with TRBJ2-1; 7 bases are a match to TRBD2. The CDR3 length is 13 residues. Germline V gives CDR1 SQVTM, CDR2 ANQGSEA. The CDR3 loop is CSVEETPSSGKLF. CDR3 DNA: TGCAGCGTTGAAGAGACCCCCTCTAGCGGAAAACTCTTC.

The chain has TRBV5-8 and TRBJ2-2; TRBD2 matches 10 bases. The CDR3 is made up of 17 amino acids. Germline loops: CDR1 SGHTS, CDR2 YDEGEE. The V segment lost 3 bases and the J segment 7 bases; nucleotides outside the gene matches: 12. CDR3 residues: CASSSIRTSGGGGELFF. The CDR3 DNA sequence: TGTGCCAGCAGCTCAATCAGGACTAGCGGAGGGGGCGGGGAGCTGTTTTTT.

The chain links TRBV4-3 to TRBJ2-7; tentative D call: TRBD2 (5 bases). V was shortened by 0 bases and J by 2 bases, with 20 bases between the two germline ends. Germline V gene sequence: CDR1 LGHNA, CDR2 YSLEER. The CDR3 runs to 18 residues. The CDR3 loop reads CASSQDRDEGRDPYEQYF. CDR3 bases: TGCGCCAGCAGCCAAGATAGAGACGAGGGTAGGGATCCCTACGAGCAGTACTTC.

This chain links TRBV12-5 with TRBJ2-5, with 11 positions matching TRBD1. This CDR3 has 16 amino acids. V trimming: 1 base; J trimming: 5 bases; junction bases outside the gene matches: 6. Germline V gene data show CDR1 as LGHNT and CDR2 as FRNRAP. The CDR3 DNA reads as TGTGCTAGTGGTTTGGCACGGACAGGGGGCGGCGAGACCCAGTACTTC. Amino acids: CASGLARTGGGETQYF.

The rearrangement links TRBV27 to TRBJ1-5; weak D call: TRBD1 (5 bases). The length of the CDR3 is 16 residues. Germline V gene lookup returns CDR1 MNHEY and CDR2 SMNVEV (reference sequence). Trimming took off 3 bases at V and 0 bases at J, with 12 bases between the two ends. CDR3 protein: CASSLGAQASNQPQHF. The CDR3 region has the DNA TGTGCCAGCAGTTTGGGCGCACAGGCTAGCAATCAGCCCCAGCATTTT.

The chain has TRBV5-1 and TRBJ1-1; D call uncertain. V lost 0 bases, J lost 1 base, and 13 bases lay in between. Germline V gene sequence: CDR1 SGHRS, CDR2 YFSETQ. The length of the CDR3 is 16 residues. CDR3 in amino acids: CASSLVSRQPNTEAFF. In nucleotides, the CDR3 is TGCGCCAGCAGCTTGGTTTCGCGACAACCGAACACTGAAGCTTTCTTT. Full variable domain (remainder filled in from reference TRBV5-1 and TRBJ1-1): KAGVTQTPRYLIKTRGQQVTLSCSPISGHRSVSWYQQTPGQGLQFLFEYFSETQRNKGNFPGRFSGRQFSNSRSEMNVSTLELGDSALYLCASSLVSRQPNTEAFFGQGTRLTVV.

The chain uses TRBV5-4 and TRBJ2-7, with unresolved D. Germline V lookup: CDR1 SGHNT, CDR2 YYREEE (reference sequence). The CDR3 consists of 14 residues. V lost 0 bases, J lost 5 bases, and 12 bases lay in between. In DNA, the CDR3 is TGTGCCAGCAGCTTGGCCGGGTCCCGGGACGAGCAGTACTTC. This sequence encodes CASSLAGSRDEQYF.

This clone turned up a few times. This chain joins TRBV28 and TRBJ2-3; 7 bases are shared with TRBD1. Germline V gives CDR1 MDHEN, CDR2 SYDVKM. The CDR3 consists of 13 residues. V lost 5 bases and J lost 1; bases outside the gene matches: 0. CDR3 amino acids: CASSDRGTDTQYF. The CDR3 DNA reads TGTGCCAGCAGTGACAGGGGCACAGATACGCAGTATTTT.

The chain links TRBV18 to TRBJ2-6; TRBD1 agrees at 7 bases. CDR3 length: 17 amino acids. CDR1 is KGHSH and CDR2 is LQKENI in the germline V gene. V gave up 2 bases and J gave up 2 bases; unmatched junction bases: 6. The CDR3 nucleotides read TGTGCCAGCTCACCAAGACAGGGCCAGGCTGGGGCCAACGTCCTGACTTTC. This gives the protein CASSPRQGQAGANVLTF.

On this clone itself: The junction and the germline gene differ at one end; a read error may be behind it. The V call is TRBV7-7, the J call TRBJ2-7; tentative D call: TRBD2 (6 bases). CDR3 length: 15 amino acids. Germline CDR1 reads SSHAT; CDR2 reads FNYEAQ (reference sequence). CDR3 region: CASSLGTGSSYEQYF. Written as DNA, the CDR3 is TGTGCTAGCAGCTTAGGGACCGGGAGCTCCTACGAGCAGTACTTC.

The rearrangement links TRBV29-1 to TRBJ1-5, with 7 bases lining up with TRBD1. Germline CDR1 is SQVTM and CDR2 is ANQGSEA. The CDR3 contains 11 residues. Losses at the gene ends were 2 bases for V and 12 bases for J; bases not matched to a gene: 4. The DNA for the CDR3 is TGCAGCGTTGAACAAACAGGGGTCCAGCATTTT. Amino acid sequence: CSVEQTGVQHF.

This clone was found a few times. The chain links TRBV5-1 to TRBJ1-1, with D maybe TRBD1 (6 bases). The germline V gene has CDR1 SGHRS and CDR2 YFSETQ. Between the trimmed V and J ends, which lost 4 bases and 7 bases, there was a span of 11 bases. The CDR3 consists of 12 residues. The CDR3 bases are TGCGCCAGCAGCCAAGACAGGAATGAAGCTTTCTTT. It specifies CASSQDRNEAFF.

This clone was seen only once. This rearrangement joins TRBV9 to TRBJ2-1; D gene unclear. The germline V and J ends were trimmed by 0 bases and 0 bases, with 7 bases remaining between them. Germline V gives CDR1 SGDLS, CDR2 YYNGEE. There are 15 residues in the CDR3. DNA for the CDR3: TGTGCCAGCAGCGTAGTTACTGGCTCCTACAATGAGCAGTTCTTC. Amino acids: CASSVVTGSYNEQFF.

The V gene is TRBV7-2, the J gene TRBJ2-7; 11 bases line up with TRBD2. Germline lookup yields CDR1 SGHTA and CDR2 FQGNSA. The CDR3 length is 16 residues. The J segment lost 1 base and the V segment lost 5 bases, leaving 7 bases of the junction unmatched. CDR3: CASSLEGTSGSYEQYF. The DNA for the CDR3 is TGTGCCAGCAGCCTGGAGGGGACTAGCGGTTCCTACGAGCAGTACTTC.

The V gene is TRBV5-1, the J gene TRBJ1-1; a possible D gene is TRBD1 (6 bases). Trimming took off 0 bases at V and 1 base at J, with 13 bases between the two ends. This CDR3 contains 16 residues. The germline V gene has CDR1 SGHRS and CDR2 YFSETQ. CDR3 region: CASSLAFGQQNTEAFF. The CDR3 nucleotides are TGCGCCAGCAGCTTGGCCTTCGGACAGCAGAACACTGAAGCTTTCTTT.

The rearrangement joins TRBV4-1 to TRBJ1-5; D ambiguous. The CDR3 spans 17 residues. V gave up 3 bases and J gave up 7 bases, with 22 bases separating them. The germline V gene encodes CDR1 MGHRA and CDR2 YSYEKL. The DNA of the CDR3 is TGCGCCAGCAGCCATCCTCCTCGACGGCTTGTCGGGCAGCCCCAGCATTTT. Amino acid sequence: CASSHPPRRLVGQPQHF.

The gene calls are TRBV19 and TRBJ2-2; 7 nucleotides agree with TRBD1. After removal of 5 bases from V and 3 bases from J, the junction contained 3 bases not matched to a gene. The CDR3 consists of 14 residues. Germline V gene sequence: CDR1 LNHDA, CDR2 SQIVND (reference sequence). The CDR3 region is CASSRTGDTGELFF. In nucleotides, the CDR3 is TGTGCCAGTAGTCGGACAGGAGACACCGGGGAGCTGTTTTTT.

V and J are TRBV7-2 and TRBJ2-5; 7 bases map to TRBD2. This CDR3 spans 15 amino acids. Germline assignment: CDR1 SGHTA and CDR2 FQGNSA. V dropped 3 bases and J dropped 5; count of bases not matched to a gene: 9. As DNA, the CDR3 is TGTGCCAGCAGCTTGGTAGAGACTAGCATTGAGACCCAGTACTTC. Its protein product is CASSLVETSIETQYF.

The chain links TRBV27 to TRBJ1-1, with D hard to call. V lost 3 bases and J lost 7, with 15 bases in between. Germline assignment: CDR1 MNHEY and CDR2 SMNVEV (reference sequence). This CDR3 region has 14 residues. The chain's CDR3 is CASSLRARADEAFF. The CDR3 DNA reads TGTGCCAGCAGTTTGAGGGCGAGAGCGGATGAAGCTTTCTTT.

The V gene is TRBV4-3, the J gene TRBJ2-1, with D tentatively TRBD2 (5 bases). Germline CDR1 and CDR2: LGHNA and YSLEER. The CDR3 has 12 amino acids. V was pared by 1 base and J by 14 bases, with 12 bases between. CDR3 coding DNA: TGCGCCAGCAGCCAAGCGGGAACCGATAAGTTCTTC. Translated: CASSQAGTDKFF.

The V gene is TRBV28, the J gene TRBJ2-3; 9 positions match TRBD2. This CDR3 is built from 18 residues. Trimming at V came to 1 base and at J to 2 bases, leaving 10 bases not matched to a gene. Germline CDR1 is MDHEN and CDR2 is SYDVKM. The CDR3 here is CASSLFLSGGTLTDTQYF. CDR3 in DNA: TGTGCCAGCAGTTTATTCCTTAGCGGGGGTACCCTCACAGATACGCAGTATTTT.

The rearrangement links TRBV5-4 to TRBJ2-3; 14 bases line up with TRBD2. Looked up from germline, CDR1 is SGHNT and CDR2 is YYREEE (reference sequence). The CDR3 contains 16 residues. Trimming removed 4 bases from V and 3 bases from J; junction bases left unmatched: 4. The CDR3 nucleotides are TGTGCCAGCAGCGCCGGGACTAGCGGGAGAACAGATACGCAGTATTTT. Its protein is CASSAGTSGRTDTQYF. The full variable domain, in which reference TRBV5-4 and TRBJ2-3 provide the parts outside the CDR3, is ETGVTQSPTHLIKTRGQQVTLRCSSQSGHNTVSWYQQALGQGPQFIFQYYREEENGRGNFPPRFSGLQFPNYSSELNVNALELDDSALYLCASSAGTSGRTDTQYFGPGTRLTVL.

The CDR3 protein is CATSMSRTYNEQFF. In nucleotides, the CDR3 is TGTGCCACCAGCATGAGTCGGACATACAATGAGCAGTTCTTC. J is TRBJ2-1 and V is TRBV15; TRBD1 might be the D (5 bases). The germline V and J ends were trimmed by 4 bases and 4 bases, with 11 bases remaining between them. The CDR3 extends over 14 amino acids. Germline V CDR1 and CDR2: LNHNV, YYDKDF (reference sequence).

This clone was seen only once. This chain uses TRBV5-1 with TRBJ2-3; D possibly corresponds to TRBD1 (5 bases). This CDR3 region has 14 residues. Germline assignment: CDR1 SGHRS and CDR2 YFSETQ. V was trimmed by 2 bases and J by 3 bases, leaving 10 bases between them. CDR3 sequence reads: CASSLLRGTDTQYF. CDR3 in DNA: TGCGCCAGCAGCTTACTTAGGGGTACAGATACGCAGTATTTT.

This chain connects TRBV7-2 to TRBJ2-1; 8 positions agree with TRBD2. From germline, CDR1 is SGHTA and CDR2 FQGNSA. V gave up 1 base and J gave up 1 base; unmatched junction bases: 3. CDR3 length: 16 residues. The CDR3 DNA reads as TGTGCCAGCAGCTTAGGAGGGACTAGATCCTACAATGAGCAGTTCTTC. Protein product: CASSLGGTRSYNEQFF.

The rearrangement joins TRBV5-4 to TRBJ2-7; 7 nucleotides line up with TRBD2. The CDR3 is made up of 14 amino acids. Germline values: CDR1 SGHNT, CDR2 YYREEE (reference sequence). Trimming at V came to 4 bases and at J to 4 bases, leaving 8 bases not matched to a gene. The chain's CDR3 is CASSLGDYGYEQYF. The DNA of the CDR3 is TGTGCCAGCAGCCTGGGGGACTATGGATACGAGCAGTACTTC. The full variable domain, rest sourced from reference TRBV5-4 and TRBJ2-7, is ETGVTQSPTHLIKTRGQQVTLRCSSQSGHNTVSWYQQALGQGPQFIFQYYREEENGRGNFPPRFSGLQFPNYSSELNVNALELDDSALYLCASSLGDYGYEQYFGPGTRLTVT.

The J gene is TRBJ1-1, the V gene TRBV4-3; D not certain. CDR1 LGHNA and CDR2 YSLEER come from the germline V gene. The length of the CDR3 is 16 residues. Trimming took 1 base from V and 5 from J, leaving 17 bases between them. The CDR3 protein is CASSQVFAQRGTEAFF. The DNA for the CDR3 is TGCGCCAGCAGCCAAGTCTTCGCACAGCGAGGGACTGAAGCTTTCTTT.